The entry that follows covers one T cell receptor beta chain sequence. This record belongs to a study of blood T cell repertoires in COVID-19. About the research overall: Acute and convalescent COVID-19 samples came from the United States, Italy and Spain.

Patients at the Seattle site were enrolled during active infection and followed longitudinally. In the original workflow: Scientists estimated how many nucleated cells there were by amplifying reference gene primers. Generated by immunoSEQ multiplex PCR, the TCRdb table keeps only in-frame clones and is missing some. Clone size and the V and J calls come from that table; the DNA yielded D and trimming. The data hold 350,000 to 400,000 clones, with around 88% observed a single time. The CDR3 spans 16 residues. Germline loops: CDR1 SGHVS, CDR2 FQNEAQ. V was cut by 5 bases and J by 5 bases, with 21 bases left in between.

The sequenced sample was peripheral blood. The source is a woman aged 55-70 years with COVID-19, enrolled during active disease. This chain links TRBV7-8 with TRBJ2-5, with a weak D call TRBD2 (5 bases). As DNA, the CDR3 is TGTGCCAGCAGCCGAGTGGGTTTGGCGGGCCAGGAGACCCAGTACTTC. Encoded protein: CASSRVGLAGQETQYF.